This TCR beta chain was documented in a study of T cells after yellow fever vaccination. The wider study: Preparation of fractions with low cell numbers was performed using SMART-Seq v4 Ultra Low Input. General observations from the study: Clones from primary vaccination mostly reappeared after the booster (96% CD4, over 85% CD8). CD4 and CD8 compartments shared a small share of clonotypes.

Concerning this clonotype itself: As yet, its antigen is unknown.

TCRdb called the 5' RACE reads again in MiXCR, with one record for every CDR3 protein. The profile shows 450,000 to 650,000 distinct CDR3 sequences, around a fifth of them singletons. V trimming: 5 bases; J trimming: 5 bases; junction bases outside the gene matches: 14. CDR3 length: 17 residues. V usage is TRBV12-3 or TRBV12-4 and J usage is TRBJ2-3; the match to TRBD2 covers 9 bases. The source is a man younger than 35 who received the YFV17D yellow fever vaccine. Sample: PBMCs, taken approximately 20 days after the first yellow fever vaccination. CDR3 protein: CASSDPVSGGRRDTQYF. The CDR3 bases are TGTGCCAGCAGTGACCCCGTGAGCGGGGGGCGGAGAGATACGCAGTATTTT.